This TCR beta chain was identified in a study of cytomegalovirus exposure and HLA in healthy donors. Findings of the study overall: Association of a missense DCLRE1C variant with TCR beta V- and J-gene trimming was reported in a later analysis.

The germline V gene has CDR1 MNHNS and CDR2 SASEGT. The CDR3 length is 16 residues. The V gene lost 1 base and the J gene lost 1 base, with 10 bases spanning the gap. Samples came from healthy bone marrow donors. PCR primers comprised 60 Vbeta and 13 Jbeta primers. Clones were sequenced by immunoSEQ multiplex PCR, and TCRdb holds only the in-frame ones, with some missing. Seen here are 150,000 to 200,000 clones, about 65% observed once, and the top ten hold under 3.5%. Regarding this clone: Its target is unknown.

The sequence derives from a woman aged 30 to 39 in good health and CMV-seronegative. This sequence joins TRBV6-1 and TRBJ2-2; TRBD2 might be the D (5 bases). The sequencing sample was made of PBMCs. This CDR3 reads CASSEVGGLNTGELFF. Written as DNA, the CDR3 is TGTGCCAGCAGTGAAGTTGGAGGCTTGAACACCGGGGAGCTGTTTTTT.